What follows describes a single TCR beta chain. Under the authors' procedure: Reference gene primer amplification gave estimated nucleated cell counts. This table comes from immunoSEQ multiplex PCR, and its TCRdb copy is limited to in-frame clones, with some not included. That table supplies the V and J calls and clone size; D and trimming were determined from the DNA. The sample contains 100,000 to 150,000 clones, almost 80% of which appear only once. The CDR3 has 14 amino acids. Deletions cut 2 bases from V and 1 base from J, with 8 bases between. Germline V gene lookup returns CDR1 LNHDA and CDR2 SQIVND (reference sequence). These data belong to a study of blood T cell repertoires in COVID-19.

The TCR sequence derives from a human donor in a cohort sampled during active COVID-19. V gene TRBV19 combines with J gene TRBJ2-5; D is possibly TRBD1 (5 bases). The specimen was peripheral blood. The CDR3 reads CASSISGFQETQYF. The CDR3 bases are TGTGCCAGTAGTATATCAGGGTTCCAAGAGACCCAGTACTTC.